The 13 T cell receptor beta chains presented below share a single source sample, sequenced in a study of CD8 T cells in ankylosing spondylitis. Study-level findings and limits: What seemed typical of ankylosing spondylitis blood was a TCR beta motif built from eight highly homologous variants.

One entry per CDR3 protein results from TCRdb running MiXCR on the 5' RACE reads. The sample lists hundreds of thousands of distinct CDR3 sequences, roughly 12% occurring once. No antigen is known for these receptors. Sequencing was performed on blood, either unsorted or a sorted T cell fraction (not recorded which). The receptors were sampled from a male donor with ankylosing spondylitis.

The chain joins TRBV2 to TRBJ2-2; TRBD1 matches at 12 bases. This CDR3 spans 15 amino acids. CDR1 and CDR2 (germline): SNHLY, FYNNEI. With 4 bases clipped from V and 6 bases from J, the junction kept 3 bases outside the gene matches. CDR3 in amino acids: CASSGGQGAAGELFF. CDR3 bases: TGTGCCAGCAGTGGGGGACAGGGGGCCGCCGGGGAGCTGTTTTTT.

The chain employs TRBV5-1 and TRBJ1-5, with 9 bases fitting TRBD1. After removal of 4 bases from V and 6 bases from J, the junction contained 5 bases not matched to a gene. Germline values: CDR1 SGHRS, CDR2 YFSETQ. There are 14 residues in the CDR3. The CDR3 region has the DNA TGCGCCAGCAGCACAGGGGGCAATGGTCAGCCCCAGCATTTT. This gives the protein CASSTGGNGQPQHF.

J is TRBJ2-6 and V is TRBV11-2; weak D call: TRBD1 (6 bases). Trimming stripped 10 bases from V and 3 bases from J, with 10 bases between. Germline V lookup: CDR1 SGHAT, CDR2 FQNNGV. The CDR3 sequence is 13 residues long. The CDR3 reads CANRVFGANVLTF. CDR3 sequence (DNA): TGTGCCAACAGGGTATTTGGGGCCAACGTCCTGACTTTC.

This clonotype was observed many times. This chain links TRBV5-1 with TRBJ1-2; 9 bases fit TRBD1. The trim removed 3 bases at V and 5 bases at J, leaving 2 bases unmatched. CDR1 is SGHRS, CDR2 YFSETQ, per germline. CDR3 length: 13 residues. The CDR3 DNA reads as TGCGCCAGCAGCTCGGACAGGGGTTATGGCTACACCTTC. It encodes CASSSDRGYGYTF.

A few counts support this clonotype. CDR3 region: CSARREGRETQYF. The CDR3 DNA sequence: TGCAGTGCTAGGCGGGAGGGCCGGGAGACCCAGTACTTC. The chain couples TRBV20-1 to TRBJ2-5, with 9 positions matching TRBD2. Unmatched junction bases numbered 4, after V lost 3 bases and J lost 5 bases. Germline CDR1 and CDR2: DFQATT and SNEGSKA (reference sequence). This CDR3 has 13 residues.

This clonotype has only a few counts. The chain joins TRBV5-1 to TRBJ2-2; no clear D gene. V lost 0 bases, J lost 8 bases, and 5 bases lay in between. Germline V lookup: CDR1 SGHRS, CDR2 YFSETQ. CDR3 length: 12 residues. CDR3 region: CASSLESGELFF. Written as DNA, the CDR3 is TGCGCCAGCAGCTTGGAGTCTGGGGAGCTGTTTTTT. The whole variable domain, filled in from reference TRBV5-1 and TRBJ2-2, reads KAGVTQTPRYLIKTRGQQVTLSCSPISGHRSVSWYQQTPGQGLQFLFEYFSETQRNKGNFPGRFSGRQFSNSRSEMNVSTLELGDSALYLCASSLESGELFFGEGSRLTVL.

This clonotype showed up just a few times. The chain is built from TRBV6-5 and TRBJ1-2; D is unresolved. This CDR3 spans 13 amino acids. The V end was cut by 0 bases, the J end by 8 bases, with 10 bases between. Germline V lookup: CDR1 MNHEY, CDR2 SVGAGI. CDR3 DNA sequence: TGTGCCAGCAGTTACTCGAGGACGGGGGGCTACACCTTC. Protein sequence: CASSYSRTGGYTF.

The genes are TRBV7-2 and TRBJ1-1, with 8 bases aligning to TRBD1. This CDR3 is 13 amino acids long. J gave up 8 bases and V 4 bases, and 6 bases lay outside the gene matches. Germline lookup yields CDR1 SGHTA and CDR2 FQGNSA. The CDR3 protein is CASSWTGRREAFF. The CDR3, as DNA: TGTGCCAGCAGCTGGACAGGGAGGAGAGAAGCTTTCTTT. Combining the CDR3 with reference TRBV7-2 and TRBJ1-1 gives the whole variable domain GAGVSQSPSNKVTEKGKDVELRCDPISGHTALYWYRQSLGQGLEFLIYFQGNSAPDKSGLPSDRFSAERTGGSVSTLTIQRTQQEDSAVYLCASSWTGRREAFFGQGTRLTVV.

The V gene is TRBV6-2 or TRBV6-3, the J gene TRBJ1-5; D unclear. Trimming cost V 6 bases and J 2 bases, with 14 bases left between them. The CDR3 extends over 15 amino acids. Germline V gene lookup returns CDR1 MNHEY and CDR2 SVGEGT. The CDR3 DNA sequence: TGTGCCAGCAGCCTACGCACGGAGGGCAATCAGCCCCAGCATTTT. Its translation: CASSLRTEGNQPQHF.

This clonotype was seen only a few times. The CDR3 spells CASSFESGREQYV. The CDR3 region has the DNA TGCGCCAGCAGCTTCGAGAGCGGGAGGGAGCAGTACGTC. The J gene is TRBJ2-7, the V gene TRBV5-1; 9 nucleotides match TRBD2. The V gene end was trimmed by 2 bases and the J gene end by 7 bases; junction bases not matched to a gene: 4. The germline gives CDR1 SGHRS, CDR2 YFSETQ. The CDR3 contains 13 residues.

Turning to this clonotype: A clone one base away is much larger, so this may be a read error. The gene calls are TRBV10-3 and TRBJ2-1, with 7 bases aligning to TRBD1. Germline CDR1 is ENHRY and CDR2 is SYGVKD. The CDR3 spans 16 residues. In DNA, the CDR3 is TGTGCCATCTGTGAAGGGGACAGTGATAGGGGGAGTGAGCAGTTCTTC. The encoded protein is CAICEGDSDRGSEQFF.

This clonotype was seen at least ten times. This chain joins TRBV5-1 and TRBJ2-1, with 11 positions matching TRBD2. Losses at the gene ends were 5 bases for V and 0 bases for J; bases not matched to a gene: 4. The CDR3 runs 16 residues. Germline lookup yields CDR1 SGHRS and CDR2 YFSETQ. CDR3 residues: CASRTSGTSSYNEQFF. The CDR3 DNA is TGCGCCAGCAGGACTAGCGGGACCAGCTCCTACAATGAGCAGTTCTTC.

The J gene is TRBJ1-2, the V gene TRBV7-2; the match to TRBD1 covers 8 bases. The CDR3 has 15 amino acids. CDR1 SGHTA and CDR2 FQGNSA come from the germline V gene. V lost 0 bases to trimming and J lost 5 bases; unmatched junction nucleotides: 5. This chain's CDR3 is CASSLATGVAYGYTF. In DNA, the CDR3 is TGTGCCAGCAGCTTAGCGACAGGGGTGGCTTATGGCTACACCTTC.